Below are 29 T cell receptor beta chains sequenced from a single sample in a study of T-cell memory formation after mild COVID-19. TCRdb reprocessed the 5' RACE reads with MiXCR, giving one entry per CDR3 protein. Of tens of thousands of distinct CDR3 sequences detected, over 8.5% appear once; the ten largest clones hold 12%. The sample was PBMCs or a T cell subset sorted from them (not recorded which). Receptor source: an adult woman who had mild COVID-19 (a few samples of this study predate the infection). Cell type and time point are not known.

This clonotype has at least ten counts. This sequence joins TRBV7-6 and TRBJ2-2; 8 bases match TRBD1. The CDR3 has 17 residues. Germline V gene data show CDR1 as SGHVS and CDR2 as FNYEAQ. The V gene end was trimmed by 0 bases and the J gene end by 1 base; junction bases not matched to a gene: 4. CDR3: CASSLARQGLNTGELFF. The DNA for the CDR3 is TGTGCCAGCAGCTTAGCCCGACAGGGGTTGAACACCGGGGAGCTGTTTTTT.

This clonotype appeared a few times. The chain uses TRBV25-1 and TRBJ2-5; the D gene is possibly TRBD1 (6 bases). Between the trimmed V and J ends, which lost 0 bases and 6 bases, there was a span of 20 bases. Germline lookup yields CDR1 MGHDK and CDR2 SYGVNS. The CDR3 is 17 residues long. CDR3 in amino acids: CASSEYGPRGAGKTQYF. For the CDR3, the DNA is TGTGCCAGCAGTGAATACGGCCCCAGGGGCGCCGGGAAGACCCAGTACTTC.

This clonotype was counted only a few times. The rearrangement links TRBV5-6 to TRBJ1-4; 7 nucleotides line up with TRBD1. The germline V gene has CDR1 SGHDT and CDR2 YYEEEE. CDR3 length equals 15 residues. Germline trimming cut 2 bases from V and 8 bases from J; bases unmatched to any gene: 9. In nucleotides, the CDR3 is TGTGCCAGCAGCTTTTTGAAGGGGGCTAGGGAAAAACTGTTTTTT. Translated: CASSFLKGAREKLFF. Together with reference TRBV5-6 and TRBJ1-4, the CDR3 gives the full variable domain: DAGVTQSPTHLIKTRGQQVTLRCSPKSGHDTVSWYQQALGQGPQFIFQYYEEEERQRGNFPDRFSGHQFPNYSSELNVNALLLGDSALYLCASSFLKGAREKLFFGSGTQLSVL.

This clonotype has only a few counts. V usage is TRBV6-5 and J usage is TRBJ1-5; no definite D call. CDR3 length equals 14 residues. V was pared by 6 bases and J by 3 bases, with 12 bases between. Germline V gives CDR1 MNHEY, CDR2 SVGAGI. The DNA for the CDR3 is TGTGCCAGCAGAGTCAGGCAGGACAATCAGCCCCAGCATTTT. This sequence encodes CASRVRQDNQPQHF.

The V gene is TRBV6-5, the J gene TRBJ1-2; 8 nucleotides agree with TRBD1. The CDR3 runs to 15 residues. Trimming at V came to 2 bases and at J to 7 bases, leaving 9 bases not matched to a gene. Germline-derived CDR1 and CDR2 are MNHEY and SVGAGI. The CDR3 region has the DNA TGTGCCAGCAGTTACGGGAGCAGGGGGCTAGGTGGCTACACCTTC. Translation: CASSYGSRGLGGYTF.

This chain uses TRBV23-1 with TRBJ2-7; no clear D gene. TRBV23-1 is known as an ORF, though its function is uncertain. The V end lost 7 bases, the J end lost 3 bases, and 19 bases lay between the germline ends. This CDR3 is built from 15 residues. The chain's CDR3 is CASTLLAGPSYEQYF. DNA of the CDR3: TGCGCCAGCACGCTATTAGCCGGGCCTAGCTACGAGCAGTACTTC.

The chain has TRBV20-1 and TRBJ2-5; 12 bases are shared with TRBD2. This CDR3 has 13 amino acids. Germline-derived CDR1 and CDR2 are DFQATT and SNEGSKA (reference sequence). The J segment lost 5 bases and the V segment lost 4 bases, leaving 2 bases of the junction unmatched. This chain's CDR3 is CSANLAGGETQYF. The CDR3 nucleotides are TGCAGTGCTAACCTAGCGGGAGGGGAGACCCAGTACTTC.

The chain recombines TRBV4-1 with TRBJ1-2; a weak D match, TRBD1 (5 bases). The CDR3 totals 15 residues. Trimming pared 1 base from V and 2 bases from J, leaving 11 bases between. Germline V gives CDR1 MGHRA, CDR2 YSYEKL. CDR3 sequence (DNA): TGCGCCAGCAGCCAAGTTGGGGGGACGAACTATGGCTACACCTTC. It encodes CASSQVGGTNYGYTF.

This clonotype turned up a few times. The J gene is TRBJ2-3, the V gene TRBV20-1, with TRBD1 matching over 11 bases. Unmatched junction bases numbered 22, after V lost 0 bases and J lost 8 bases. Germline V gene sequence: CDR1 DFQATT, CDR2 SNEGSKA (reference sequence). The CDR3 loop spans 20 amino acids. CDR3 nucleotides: TGCAGTGCTAGAGATAGCGGGGGACAGGGGGACTGGATAGAAGGAGTTACGCAGTATTTT. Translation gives CSARDSGGQGDWIEGVTQYF.

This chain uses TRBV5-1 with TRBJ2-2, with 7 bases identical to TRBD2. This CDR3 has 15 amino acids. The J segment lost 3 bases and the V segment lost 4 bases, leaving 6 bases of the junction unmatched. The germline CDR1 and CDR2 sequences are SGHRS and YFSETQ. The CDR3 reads CASSLGGTDTGELFF. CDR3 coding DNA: TGCGCCAGCAGCCTGGGGGGGACGGACACCGGGGAGCTGTTTTTT.

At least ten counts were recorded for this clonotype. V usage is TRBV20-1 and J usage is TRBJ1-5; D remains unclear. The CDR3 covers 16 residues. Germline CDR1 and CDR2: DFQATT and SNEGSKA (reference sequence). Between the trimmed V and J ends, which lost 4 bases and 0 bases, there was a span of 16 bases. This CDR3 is CSAIWRPGYSNQPQHF. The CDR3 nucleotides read TGCAGTGCTATATGGCGGCCTGGATATAGCAATCAGCCCCAGCATTTT.

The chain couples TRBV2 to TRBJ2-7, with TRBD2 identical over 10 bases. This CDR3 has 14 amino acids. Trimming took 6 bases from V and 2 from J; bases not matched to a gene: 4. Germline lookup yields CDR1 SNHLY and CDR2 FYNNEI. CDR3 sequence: CASRGLATTYEQYF. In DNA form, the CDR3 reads TGTGCCAGCAGGGGACTAGCGACGACCTACGAGCAGTACTTC.

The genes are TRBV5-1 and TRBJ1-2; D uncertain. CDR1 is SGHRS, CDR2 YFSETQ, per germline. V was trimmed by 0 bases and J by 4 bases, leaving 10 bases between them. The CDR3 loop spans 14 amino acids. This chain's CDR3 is CASSLGSEGYGYTF. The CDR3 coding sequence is TGCGCCAGCAGCTTGGGATCCGAAGGCTATGGCTACACCTTC.

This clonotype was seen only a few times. The CDR3, as DNA: TGCGCCAGCAGCTTGTTTGGGACCGAAAAACTGTTTTTT. It is translated as CASSLFGTEKLFF. This sequence joins TRBV5-1 and TRBJ1-4; D is perhaps TRBD1 (5 bases). The germline gives CDR1 SGHRS, CDR2 YFSETQ. Trimming took 1 base from V and 8 from J, leaving 9 bases between them. This CDR3 region has 13 residues.

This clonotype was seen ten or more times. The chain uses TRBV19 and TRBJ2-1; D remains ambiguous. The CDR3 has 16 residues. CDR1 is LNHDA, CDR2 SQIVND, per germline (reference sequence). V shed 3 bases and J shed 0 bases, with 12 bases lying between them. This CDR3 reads CASSILGNPSYNEQFF. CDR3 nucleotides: TGTGCCAGTAGTATTCTGGGGAACCCCTCCTACAATGAGCAGTTCTTC.

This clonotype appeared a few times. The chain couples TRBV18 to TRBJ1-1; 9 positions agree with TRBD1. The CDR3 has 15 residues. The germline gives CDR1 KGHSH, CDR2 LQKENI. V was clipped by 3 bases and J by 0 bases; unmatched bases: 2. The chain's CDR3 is CASSPGTGMNTEAFF. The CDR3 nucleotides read TGTGCCAGCTCACCCGGGACAGGGATGAACACTGAAGCTTTCTTT.

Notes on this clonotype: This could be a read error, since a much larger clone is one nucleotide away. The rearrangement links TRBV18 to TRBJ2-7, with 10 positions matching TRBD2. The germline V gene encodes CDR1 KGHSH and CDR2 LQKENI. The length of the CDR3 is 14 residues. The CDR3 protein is CASPPSGRAHEQYF. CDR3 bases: TGTGCCAGCCCACCGAGCGGGAGGGCCCACGAGCAGTACTTC.

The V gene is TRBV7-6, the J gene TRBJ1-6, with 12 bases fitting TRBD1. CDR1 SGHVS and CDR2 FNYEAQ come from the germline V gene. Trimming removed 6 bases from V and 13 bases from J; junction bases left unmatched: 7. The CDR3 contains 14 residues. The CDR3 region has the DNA TGTGCCAGCAGACGGGACAGGGGGCCGGGGCCCCTCCACTTT. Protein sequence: CASRRDRGPGPLHF.

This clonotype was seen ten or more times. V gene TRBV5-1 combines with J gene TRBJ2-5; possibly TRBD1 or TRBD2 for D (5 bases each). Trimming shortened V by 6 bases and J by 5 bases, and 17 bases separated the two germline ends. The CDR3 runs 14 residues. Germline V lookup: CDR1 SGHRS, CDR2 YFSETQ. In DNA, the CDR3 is TGCGCCAGCAACATCGACGGGTGGGGGGAGACCCAGTACTTC. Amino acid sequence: CASNIDGWGETQYF.

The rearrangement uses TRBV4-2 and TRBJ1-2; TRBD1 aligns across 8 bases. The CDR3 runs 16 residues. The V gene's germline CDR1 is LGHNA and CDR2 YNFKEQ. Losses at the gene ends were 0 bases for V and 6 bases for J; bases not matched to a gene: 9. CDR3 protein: CASSQDRQGMENGYTF. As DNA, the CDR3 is TGTGCCAGCAGCCAAGACAGACAGGGGATGGAAAATGGCTACACCTTC.

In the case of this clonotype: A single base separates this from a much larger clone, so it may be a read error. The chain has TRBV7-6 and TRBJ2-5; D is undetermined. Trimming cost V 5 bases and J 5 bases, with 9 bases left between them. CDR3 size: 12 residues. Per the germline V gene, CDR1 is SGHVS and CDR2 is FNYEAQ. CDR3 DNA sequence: TGTGCCAGCAGCCTAAAACCCGAGACCCAGTACTTC. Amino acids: CASSLKPETQYF.

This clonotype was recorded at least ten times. The CDR3, as DNA: TGTGCCAGCAGCTCCTGGACAGGGGGAGCGAGAGATACGCAGTATTTT. This gives the protein CASSSWTGGARDTQYF. The V call is TRBV5-4, the J call TRBJ2-3, with 10 bases identical to TRBD1. The V and J ends lost 3 bases and 5 bases, in that order; junction bases with no gene match: 9. Germline V CDR1 and CDR2: SGHNT, YYREEE (reference sequence). The CDR3 extends over 16 amino acids.

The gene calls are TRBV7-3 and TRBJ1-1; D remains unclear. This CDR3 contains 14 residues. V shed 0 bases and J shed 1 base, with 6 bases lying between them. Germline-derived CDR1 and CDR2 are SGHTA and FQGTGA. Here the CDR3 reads CASSLTMANTEAFF. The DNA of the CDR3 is TGTGCCAGCAGCTTAACGATGGCGAACACTGAAGCTTTCTTT.

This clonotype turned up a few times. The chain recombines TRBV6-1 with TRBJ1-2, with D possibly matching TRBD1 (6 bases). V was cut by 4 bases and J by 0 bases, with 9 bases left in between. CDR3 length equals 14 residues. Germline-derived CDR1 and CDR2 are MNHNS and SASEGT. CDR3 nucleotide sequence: TGTGCCAGCAGTGGGGCAGGGGCTAACTATGGCTACACCTTC. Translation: CASSGAGANYGYTF.

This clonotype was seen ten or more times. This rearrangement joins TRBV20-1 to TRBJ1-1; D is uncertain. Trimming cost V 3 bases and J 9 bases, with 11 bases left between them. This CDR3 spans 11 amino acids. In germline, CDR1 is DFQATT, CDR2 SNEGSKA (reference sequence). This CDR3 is CSASNPGKAFF. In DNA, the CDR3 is TGCAGTGCTAGTAACCCAGGAAAAGCTTTCTTT.

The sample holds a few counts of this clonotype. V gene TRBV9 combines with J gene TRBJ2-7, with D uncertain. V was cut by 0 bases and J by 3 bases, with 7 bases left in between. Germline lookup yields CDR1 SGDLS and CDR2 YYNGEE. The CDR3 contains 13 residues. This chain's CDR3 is CASSVGLGYEQYF. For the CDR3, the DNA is TGTGCCAGCAGCGTAGGGCTGGGCTACGAGCAGTACTTC. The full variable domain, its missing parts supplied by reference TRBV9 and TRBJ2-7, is DSGVTQTPKHLITATGQRVTLRCSPRSGDLSVYWYQQSLDQGLQFLIQYYNGEERAKGNILERFSAQQFPDLHSELNLSSLELGDSALYFCASSVGLGYEQYFGPGTRLTVT.

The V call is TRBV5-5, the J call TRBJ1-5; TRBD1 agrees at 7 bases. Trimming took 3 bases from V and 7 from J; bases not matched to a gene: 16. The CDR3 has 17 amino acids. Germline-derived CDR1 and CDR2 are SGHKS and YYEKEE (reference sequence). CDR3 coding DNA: TGTGCCAGCAGCTCGTCGTTTGTACGACAGGGTGGACAGCCCCAGCATTTT. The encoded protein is CASSSSFVRQGGQPQHF.

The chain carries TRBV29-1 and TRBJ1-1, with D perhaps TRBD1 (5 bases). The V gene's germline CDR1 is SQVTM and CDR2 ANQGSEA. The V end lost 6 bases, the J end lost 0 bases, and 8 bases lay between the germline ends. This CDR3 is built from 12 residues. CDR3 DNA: TGCAGCGTGGGGCAGATGAACACTGAAGCTTTCTTT. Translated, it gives CSVGQMNTEAFF. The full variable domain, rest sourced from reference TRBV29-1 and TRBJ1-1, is SAVISQKPSRDICQRGTSLTIQCQVDSQVTMMFWYRQQPGQSLTLIATANQGSEATYESGFVIDKFPISRPNLTFSTLTVSNMSPEDSSIYLCSVGQMNTEAFFGQGTRLTVV.

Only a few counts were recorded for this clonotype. CDR3 sequence reads: CAWSVGHPTGGYGYTF. For the CDR3, the DNA is TGTGCCTGGAGTGTGGGACACCCGACAGGGGGATATGGCTACACCTTC. The chain is built from TRBV30 and TRBJ1-2, with TRBD1 matching over 9 bases. In germline, CDR1 is GTSNPN, CDR2 SVGIG (reference sequence). The CDR3 loop spans 16 amino acids. V shed 0 bases and J 5 bases; nucleotides not matched to a gene: 10.